Presented here are 6 T cell receptor beta chains from one specimen sequenced in a study of shared clonotypes between healthy human individuals (dated by TCRdb to about 2020). To prepare the library, the immunoSEQ multiplex PCR assay was applied. TCRdb holds this immuneACCESS table with in-frame rearrangements only. Some clones are missing; in checked studies, unresolved V genes explain under half, and the rest has no known cause. The sample data list under 2.5 million clones, and roughly 92% of these were observed just once. 0.37% of the sample belongs to the ten largest clones. Material for sequencing was naive CD4+ T cells from PBMCs. What the cell subset or site label conveys for this sample: CD45RA+ positively selected. These receptors came from a man between 18 and 35 years old in good health. Some clones in this sample may be carry-over from other donors' samples.

Points on this clone: Other DNA sequences in this sample translate to the same CDR3. The J gene is TRBJ2-6, the V gene TRBV28, with a possible D match to TRBD1 (6 bases). The CDR3 extends over 15 amino acids. The V and J ends lost 5 bases and 4 bases respectively, with 12 bases between them. Germline V gene data show CDR1 as MDHEN and CDR2 as SYDVKM. CDR3 in DNA: TGTGCCAGCAGTACAGGGACGTTGGGGGCCAACGTCCTGACTTTC. This encodes CASSTGTLGANVLTF.

This clone occurred once. The CDR3 sequence is CATSQGDSGSSSYEQYF. The DNA for the CDR3 is TGCGCGACCTCACAAGGCGATAGCGGGAGCTCTTCCTACGAGCAGTACTTC. The chain employs TRBV5-1 and TRBJ2-7; 9 bases are a match to TRBD2. The germline gives CDR1 SGHRS, CDR2 YFSETQ. This CDR3 is built from 17 residues.

This clone was seen only once. The genes are TRBV28 and TRBJ1-5, with 7 bases identical to TRBD1. The CDR3 is 16 amino acids. V was pared by 5 bases and J by 5 bases, with 12 bases of the junction left unmatched. Germline V gene lookup returns CDR1 MDHEN and CDR2 SYDVKM. DNA for the CDR3: TGTGCCAGCAGTCCTGGGGGGACAGTCACATATCAGCCCCAGCATTTT. Its translation: CASSPGGTVTYQPQHF.

This chain links TRBV5-1 with TRBJ1-2; D not resolved. Germline CDR1 reads SGHRS; CDR2 reads YFSETQ. The CDR3 is 13 amino acids. V gave up 0 bases and J gave up 6 bases, with 9 bases separating them. CDR3 nucleotide sequence: TGCGCCAGCAGCTTGGGGGAGCATAATGGCTACACCTTC. Translated: CASSLGEHNGYTF.

The rearrangement links TRBV18 to TRBJ2-7, with a possible D match to TRBD1 (6 bases). The CDR3 length is 14 residues. V was shortened by 0 bases and J by 3 bases, with 9 bases between the two germline ends. Germline V gene sequence: CDR1 KGHSH, CDR2 LQKENI. The CDR3: CASSPPRGDYEQYF. Here the CDR3 DNA reads TGTGCCAGCTCACCACCCAGGGGAGACTACGAGCAGTACTTC.

The chain is built from TRBV19 and TRBJ2-1; 12 bases fit TRBD2. The CDR3 extends over 15 amino acids. Germline V CDR1 and CDR2: LNHDA, SQIVND (reference sequence). Trimming cost V 6 bases and J 10 bases; bases outside gene matches: 10. The CDR3 sequence: CASRYTSGRPVEQFF. The CDR3 coding sequence is TGTGCCAGTAGATATACTAGCGGGAGGCCCGTAGAGCAGTTCTTC.